This T cell receptor (beta chain) originates from a study of blood T cell repertoires in COVID-19. Study at large: The United States, Italy and Spain were the sources of the acute and convalescent COVID-19 samples. Sources were T cells, B-cell-depleted T cells, or PBMCs; the material itself was cDNA or gDNA.

Source study methods: Using reference gene primer amplification, nucleated cell counts were estimated. The table came from immunoSEQ multiplex PCR; TCRdb's copy has only in-frame clones and leaves some out. The DNA was the basis for D and trimming; V, J and clone size are from that table. This table has 150,000 or so clones, around 86% appearing once. This clone has a single count. V shed 7 bases and J shed 0 bases, with 15 bases lying between them. The CDR3 length is 15 residues. Germline lookup yields CDR1 SNHLY and CDR2 FYNNEI. The clonotype was recovered from a man aged 55 to 70 with acute or convalescent COVID-19. Material for sequencing was peripheral blood. The chain links TRBV2 to TRBJ1-1; tentatively, D is TRBD1 (6 bases). CDR3 sequence: CASTQGGGLNTEAFF. The CDR3 DNA is TGTGCCAGCACCCAGGGTGGGGGCCTGAACACTGAAGCTTTCTTT.